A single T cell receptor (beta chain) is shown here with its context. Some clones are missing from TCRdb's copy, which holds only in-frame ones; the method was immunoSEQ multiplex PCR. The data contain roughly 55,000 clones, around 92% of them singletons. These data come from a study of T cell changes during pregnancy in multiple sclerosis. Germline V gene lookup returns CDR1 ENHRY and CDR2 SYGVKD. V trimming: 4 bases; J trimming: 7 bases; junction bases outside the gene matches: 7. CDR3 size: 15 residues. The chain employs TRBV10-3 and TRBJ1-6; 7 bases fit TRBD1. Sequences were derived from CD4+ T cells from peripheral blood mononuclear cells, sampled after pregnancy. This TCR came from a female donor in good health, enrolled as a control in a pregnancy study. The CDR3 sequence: CAISVLGQTNSPLHF. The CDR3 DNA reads TGTGCCATCAGTGTGCTGGGACAGACAAATTCACCCCTCCACTTT.